The 20 T cell receptor beta chains reported below all come from one sample, sequenced in a study of PD-L1 blockade in urothelial cancer. The repertoire was sequenced with immunoSEQ multiplex PCR; TCRdb's copy has only in-frame clones and lacks some. In the table there are about 49,000 clones, around nine tenths of which are singletons. The sample consisted of PBMCs, taken around atezolizumab (anti-PD-L1) treatment. These TCRs come from a man in his fifties or sixties with urothelial cancer.

The rearrangement uses TRBV19 and TRBJ2-7, with a weak D call TRBD1 (6 bases). The V gene's germline CDR1 is LNHDA and CDR2 SQIVND (reference sequence). Trimming stripped 6 bases from V and 2 bases from J, with 14 bases between. The CDR3 runs 14 residues. The CDR3 region has the DNA TGTGCCAGTAGCCTCCGGGCAGGGGCCTACGAGCAGTACTTC. This codes for CASSLRAGAYEQYF.

The rearrangement uses TRBV30 and TRBJ1-3; a weak D match, TRBD1 (6 bases). V lost 4 bases, J lost 7 bases, and 11 bases lay in between. The CDR3 consists of 12 residues. Germline V lookup: CDR1 GTSNPN, CDR2 SVGIG (reference sequence). The chain's CDR3 is CAWINRVNTIYF. In DNA form, the CDR3 reads TGTGCCTGGATTAACAGGGTGAACACCATATATTTT.

V usage is TRBV27 and J usage is TRBJ2-6, with 9 positions matching TRBD1. The CDR3 is 19 amino acids. The V gene's germline CDR1 is MNHEY and CDR2 SMNVEV (reference sequence). V lost 3 bases to trimming and J lost 2 bases; unmatched junction nucleotides: 11. The CDR3, as DNA: TGTGCCAGCAGTTTCTTCGGGACAGGGCCTAAGACTGGGGCCAACGTCCTGACTTTC. Translation gives CASSFFGTGPKTGANVLTF.

The sample holds a few counts of this clone. The rearrangement uses TRBV4-3 and TRBJ2-3; maybe TRBD1 (6 bases). The CDR3 runs to 14 residues. Germline loops: CDR1 LGHNA, CDR2 YSLEER. Deletions cut 5 bases from V and 4 bases from J, with 13 bases between. The CDR3 DNA reads TGCGCCAGCAGCTACCGGGACAATTCAGATACGCAGTATTTT. Protein: CASSYRDNSDTQYF.

This clone was seen once. The V call is TRBV4-3, the J call TRBJ1-2, with TRBD1 as a possible D gene (5 bases). The V end was cut by 0 bases, the J end by 8 bases, with 16 bases between. Germline V gives CDR1 LGHNA, CDR2 YSLEER. This CDR3 spans 15 amino acids. CDR3 in amino acids: CASSQDLETVGGYTF. DNA for the CDR3: TGCGCCAGCAGCCAAGATCTGGAGACAGTGGGGGGCTACACCTTC.

With regard to this clone: At one of its ends the junction is not consistent with the germline gene, which may arise from a read error. The genes are TRBV7-7 and TRBJ2-5; TRBD2 aligns across 8 bases. The CDR3 is 15 residues long. Germline V gives CDR1 SSHAT, CDR2 FNYEAQ (reference sequence). DNA for the CDR3: TGTGCTAGCAGCTTAGCGTCTGCGGGGGGTGAGACCCAGTACTTC. Encoded protein: CASSLASAGGETQYF.

This rearrangement joins TRBV5-1 to TRBJ2-1; 8 bases agree with TRBD2. Germline CDR1 reads SGHRS; CDR2 reads YFSETQ. The CDR3 contains 15 residues. With 5 bases clipped from V and 3 bases from J, the junction kept 7 bases outside the gene matches. CDR3 protein: CASSISGGSYNEQFF. CDR3 sequence (DNA): TGCGCCAGCAGTATCAGCGGGGGTAGCTACAATGAGCAGTTCTTC.

This clone was counted a single time. The chain has TRBV7-2 and TRBJ2-1, with 11 positions matching TRBD2. Germline CDR1 SGHTA, CDR2 FQGNSA. Unmatched junction bases numbered 3, after V lost 5 bases and J lost 3 bases. There are 15 residues in the CDR3. CDR3 sequence: CASSRGLAGYNEQFF. In DNA, the CDR3 is TGTGCCAGCAGCCGAGGACTAGCGGGCTACAATGAGCAGTTCTTC. Complete variable domain (other parts from reference TRBV7-2 and TRBJ2-1): GAGVSQSPSNKVTEKGKDVELRCDPISGHTALYWYRQSLGQGLEFLIYFQGNSAPDKSGLPSDRFSAERTGGSVSTLTIQRTQQEDSAVYLCASSRGLAGYNEQFFGPGTRLTVL.

The V gene is TRBV6-8, the J gene TRBJ1-5, with 8 nucleotides matching TRBD1. Trimming removed 4 bases from V and 3 bases from J; junction bases left unmatched: 8. Germline assignment: CDR1 MNHGY and CDR2 SAAAGT. CDR3 length: 16 residues. DNA of the CDR3: TGTGCCAGCAGTTGCCTCGCAGGGGGCTACAATCAGCCCCAGCATTTT. It specifies CASSCLAGGYNQPQHF.

The J gene is TRBJ2-3, the V gene TRBV5-4, with D possibly matching TRBD1 (6 bases). Germline CDR1 and CDR2: SGHNT and YYREEE (reference sequence). With 4 bases removed from V and 4 bases from J, the gap between germline ends came to 16 bases. The CDR3 spans 15 residues. The CDR3 sequence is CASSTLDRWSDTQYF. DNA for the CDR3: TGTGCCAGCAGCACACTCGACAGGTGGTCAGATACGCAGTATTTT.

This clone has a single count. The J gene is TRBJ1-4, the V gene TRBV6-5, with 8 bases identical to TRBD1. The CDR3 has 15 amino acids. Trimming cost V 4 bases and J 9 bases; bases outside gene matches: 10. Per the germline V gene, CDR1 is MNHEY and CDR2 is SVGAGI. The CDR3 DNA reads as TGTGCCAGCAGTTGGGGCAGGACAGGGTCGAAAAAACTGTTTTTT. It is translated as CASSWGRTGSKKLFF.

This clone appeared once. V usage is TRBV30 and J usage is TRBJ2-7; 9 nucleotides line up with TRBD2. Germline V gene sequence: CDR1 GTSNPN, CDR2 SVGIG (reference sequence). The CDR3 totals 15 residues. V gave up 3 bases and J gave up 3 bases; unmatched junction bases: 9. The CDR3: CAWRPLGGGVYEQYF. The CDR3 nucleotides are TGTGCCTGGAGGCCTTTAGGCGGGGGGGTCTACGAGCAGTACTTC.

The chain recombines TRBV4-1 with TRBJ2-7; the D is unclear. This CDR3 contains 13 residues. V lost 0 bases and J lost 3, with 6 bases in between. Germline CDR1 and CDR2: MGHRA and YSYEKL. The CDR3 reads CASSQDRYYEQYF. The CDR3 DNA reads as TGCGCCAGCAGCCAAGACAGGTACTACGAGCAGTACTTC.

The chain links TRBV10-1 to TRBJ1-2, with D possibly TRBD1 on 6 matching bases. The CDR3 spans 13 residues. The germline V gene has CDR1 WNHNN and CDR2 SYGVQD (reference sequence). Trimming removed 3 bases at V and 6 bases at J, with 11 bases between. The CDR3 here is CASSENRVDGYTF. The CDR3 nucleotides read TGCGCCAGCAGTGAAAACAGGGTTGATGGCTACACCTTC.

The CDR3 nucleotides are TGTGCCAGCAGCCGGAGGGCAGGGGGCAGGGAGACCCAGTACTTC. It specifies CASSRRAGGRETQYF. The V call is TRBV13, the J call TRBJ2-5; 8 bases agree with TRBD1. The CDR3 consists of 15 residues. The germline V gene has CDR1 PRHDT and CDR2 FYEKMQ (reference sequence). J lost 5 bases, V lost 5 bases, and 10 bases had no gene match.

The V call is TRBV28, the J call TRBJ2-7; TRBD1 matches 8 bases. The J segment lost 2 bases and the V segment lost 2 bases, leaving 14 bases of the junction unmatched. Germline CDR1 MDHEN, CDR2 SYDVKM. This CDR3 has 18 residues. CDR3 amino acids: CASSLAGQEYSTTYEQYF. The CDR3 coding sequence is TGTGCCAGCAGTTTAGCGGGACAGGAGTATTCAACAACCTACGAGCAGTACTTC. The full variable domain, in which reference TRBV28 and TRBJ2-7 provide the parts outside the CDR3, is DVKVTQSSRYLVKRTGEKVFLECVQDMDHENMFWYRQDPGLGLRLIYFSYDVKMKEKGDIPEGYSVSREKKERFSLILESASTNQTSMYLCASSLAGQEYSTTYEQYFGPGTRLTVT.

V usage is TRBV5-1 and J usage is TRBJ1-6; D gene ambiguous. CDR3 length: 17 residues. Germline V lookup: CDR1 SGHRS, CDR2 YFSETQ. V was pared by 4 bases and J by 0 bases, with 14 bases between. The CDR3 DNA is TGCGCCAGCAGCCTAGGAATTCGTAGCTCCTATAATTCACCCCTCCACTTT. It specifies CASSLGIRSSYNSPLHF.

The chain couples TRBV6-1 to TRBJ1-4, with unresolved D. The CDR3 has 12 amino acids. Looked up from germline, CDR1 is MNHNS and CDR2 is SASEGT. Trimming removed 4 bases from V and 6 bases from J, with 6 bases in between. CDR3 amino acids: CASSGMYEKLFF. CDR3 DNA: TGTGCCAGCAGTGGTATGTATGAAAAACTGTTTTTT.

The J gene is TRBJ2-2, the V gene TRBV4-1; D call uncertain. The CDR3 contains 15 residues. Germline CDR1 MGHRA, CDR2 YSYEKL. V lost 3 bases and J 1 base, leaving 9 bases between the germline ends. CDR3 DNA sequence: TGCGCCAGCAGCCAGTCCGAACTGAACACCGGGGAGCTGTTTTTT. Translated, it gives CASSQSELNTGELFF.

The V gene is TRBV6-5, the J gene TRBJ2-7; 11 bases are shared with TRBD1. Germline-derived CDR1 and CDR2 are MNHEY and SVGAGI. The length of the CDR3 is 15 residues. With 6 bases clipped from V and 2 bases from J, the junction kept 6 bases outside the gene matches. The CDR3 nucleotides are TGTGCCAGCAGAAATCCGGGACAGGGGGCCTACGAGCAGTACTTC. Amino acid sequence: CASRNPGQGAYEQYF.